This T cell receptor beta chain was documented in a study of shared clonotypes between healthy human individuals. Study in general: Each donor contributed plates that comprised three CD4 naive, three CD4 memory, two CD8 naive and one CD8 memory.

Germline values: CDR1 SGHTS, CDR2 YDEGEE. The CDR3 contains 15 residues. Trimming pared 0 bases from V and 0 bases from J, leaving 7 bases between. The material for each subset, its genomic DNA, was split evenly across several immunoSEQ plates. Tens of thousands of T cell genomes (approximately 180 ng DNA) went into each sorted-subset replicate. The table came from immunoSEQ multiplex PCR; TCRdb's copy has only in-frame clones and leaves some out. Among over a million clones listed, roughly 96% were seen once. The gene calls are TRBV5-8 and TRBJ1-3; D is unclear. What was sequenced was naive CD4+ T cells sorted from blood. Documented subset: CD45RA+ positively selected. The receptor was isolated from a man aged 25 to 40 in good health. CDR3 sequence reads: CASSLEGSSGNTIYF. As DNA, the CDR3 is TGTGCCAGCAGCTTGGAGGGAAGCTCTGGAAACACCATATATTTT. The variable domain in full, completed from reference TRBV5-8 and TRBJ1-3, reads EAGVTQSPTHLIKTRGQQATLRCSPISGHTSVYWYQQALGLGLQFLLWYDEGEERNRGNFPPRFSGRQFPNYSSELNVNALELEDSALYLCASSLEGSSGNTIYFGEGSWLTVV.